Listed below are T cell receptor beta chains from one sample, sequenced in a study of T cells in Graves' hyperthyroidism and ophthalmopathy. In TCRdb, the multiplex PCR reads were re-called with MiXCR into one record per CDR3 protein. The sample lists under 300,000 distinct CDR3 sequences; roughly 15% were seen once. Specimen: blood. The source of these receptors is a woman in her twenties or thirties with Graves' hyperthyroidism that later progressed to Graves' ophthalmopathy. The CDR3 runs from the conserved cysteine through the conserved F or W.

v_call,j_call,cdr3_aa
TRBV12-3/TRBV12-4,TRBJ1-2,CASSRDRIAGYTF
TRBV4-2,TRBJ2-3,CASSPTSGRAGDTQYF
TRBV18,TRBJ2-3,CASSPSDVDTQYF
TRBV11-2,TRBJ2-4,CASSLLTGGNIQYF
TRBV20-1,TRBJ2-1,CSTDTGQGYNEQFF
TRBV4-1,TRBJ2-7,CASSRPGGGYEQYF
TRBV19,TRBJ1-6,CASSSLSDNSPLHF
TRBV27,TRBJ2-1,CASRGESGLGFNGEQFF
TRBV7-2,TRBJ2-5,CASSSDTQPQETQYF
TRBV10-3,TRBJ1-4,CAISESRGGGEKLFF
TRBV27,TRBJ2-3,CASLSRGRTDTQYF
TRBV9,TRBJ2-1,CASSVGAGTSPNEQFF
TRBV29-1,TRBJ2-5,CSVARMTGQETQYF
TRBV6-1,TRBJ2-3,CASSLRTGPLNTQYF
TRBV14,TRBJ2-5,CASSYLGVPETQYF
TRBV7-2,TRBJ2-7,CASSLAPSHLAGGPSYEQYF
TRBV7-9,TRBJ2-1,CASSLLGSEQFF
TRBV4-1,TRBJ2-7,CASSQLHLAGGYEQYF
TRBV20-1,TRBJ1-1,CSAPATGLMNTEAFF
TRBV4-2,TRBJ2-1,CASSHRLADYDEQFF